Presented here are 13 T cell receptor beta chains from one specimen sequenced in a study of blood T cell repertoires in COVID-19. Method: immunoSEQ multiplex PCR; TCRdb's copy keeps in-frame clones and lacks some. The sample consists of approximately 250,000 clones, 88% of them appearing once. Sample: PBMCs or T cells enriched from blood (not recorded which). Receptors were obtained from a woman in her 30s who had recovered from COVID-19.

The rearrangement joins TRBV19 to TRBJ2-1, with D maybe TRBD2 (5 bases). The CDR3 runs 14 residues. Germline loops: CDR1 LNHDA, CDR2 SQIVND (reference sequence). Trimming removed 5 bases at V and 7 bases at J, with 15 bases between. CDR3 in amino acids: CASSQRTPGNEQFF. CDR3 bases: TGTGCCAGTAGTCAAAGGACCCCGGGGAATGAGCAGTTCTTC.

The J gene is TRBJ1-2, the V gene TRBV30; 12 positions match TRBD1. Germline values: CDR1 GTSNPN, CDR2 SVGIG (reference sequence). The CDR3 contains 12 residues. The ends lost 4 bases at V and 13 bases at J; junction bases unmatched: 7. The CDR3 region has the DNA TGTGCCTGGATTACCGGGACAGGGGGCCCCACCTTC. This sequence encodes CAWITGTGGPTF.

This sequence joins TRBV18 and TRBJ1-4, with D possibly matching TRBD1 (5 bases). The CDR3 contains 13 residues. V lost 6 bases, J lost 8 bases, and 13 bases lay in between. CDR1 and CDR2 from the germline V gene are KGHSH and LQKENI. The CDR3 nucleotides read TGTGCCAGCTCTCCCGTCGACAGCGAAAAACTGTTTTTT. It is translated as CASSPVDSEKLFF.

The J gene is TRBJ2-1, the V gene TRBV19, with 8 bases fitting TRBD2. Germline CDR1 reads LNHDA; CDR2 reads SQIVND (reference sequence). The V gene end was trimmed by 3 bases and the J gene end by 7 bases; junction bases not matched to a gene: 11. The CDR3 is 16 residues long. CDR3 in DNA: TGTGCCAGTAGTATTGGACTAGCTTACTATCTTAATGAGCAGTTCTTC. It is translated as CASSIGLAYYLNEQFF. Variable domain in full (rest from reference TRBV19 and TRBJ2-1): DGGITQSPKYLFRKEGQNVTLSCEQNLNHDAMYWYRQDPGQGLRLIYYSQIVNDFQKGDIAEGYSVSREKKESFPLTVTSAQKNPTAFYLCASSIGLAYYLNEQFFGPGTRLTVL.

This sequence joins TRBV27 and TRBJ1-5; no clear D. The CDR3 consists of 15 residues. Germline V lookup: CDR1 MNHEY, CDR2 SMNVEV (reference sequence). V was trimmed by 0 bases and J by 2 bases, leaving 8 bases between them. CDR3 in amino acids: CASSLSGFRNQPQHF. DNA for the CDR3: TGTGCCAGCAGTTTATCCGGGTTTCGCAATCAGCCCCAGCATTTT.

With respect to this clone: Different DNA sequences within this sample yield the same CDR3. CDR3 sequence (DNA): TGTGCCAGCAGTTACTCGGGAGGGAATTCACCCCTCCACTTT. This translates into CASSYSGGNSPLHF. The chain links TRBV6-5 to TRBJ1-6; D is uncertain. Germline V gene lookup returns CDR1 MNHEY and CDR2 SVGAGI. The CDR3 consists of 14 residues. V lost 0 bases and J 7 bases, leaving 7 bases between the germline ends.

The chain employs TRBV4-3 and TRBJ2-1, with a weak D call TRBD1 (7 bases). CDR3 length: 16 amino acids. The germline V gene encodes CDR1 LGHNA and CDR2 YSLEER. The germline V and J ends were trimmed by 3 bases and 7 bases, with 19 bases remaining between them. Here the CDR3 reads CASSQYIGGRGNEQFF. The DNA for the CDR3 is TGCGCCAGCAGCCAGTATATAGGGGGCCGGGGGAATGAGCAGTTCTTC.

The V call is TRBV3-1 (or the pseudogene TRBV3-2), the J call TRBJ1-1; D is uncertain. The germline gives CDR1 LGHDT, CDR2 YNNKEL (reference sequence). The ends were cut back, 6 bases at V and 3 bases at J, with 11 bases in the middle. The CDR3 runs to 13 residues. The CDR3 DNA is TGTGCCAGCAGGCTAGGGAGGGACACTGAAGCTTTCTTT. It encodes CASRLGRDTEAFF.

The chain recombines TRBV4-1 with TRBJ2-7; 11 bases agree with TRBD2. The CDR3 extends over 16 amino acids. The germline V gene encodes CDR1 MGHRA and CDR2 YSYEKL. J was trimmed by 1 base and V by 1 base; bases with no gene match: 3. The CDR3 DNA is TGCGCCAGCAGCCAAGCCGGGACTAGCGGTTCCTACGAGCAGTACTTC. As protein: CASSQAGTSGSYEQYF.

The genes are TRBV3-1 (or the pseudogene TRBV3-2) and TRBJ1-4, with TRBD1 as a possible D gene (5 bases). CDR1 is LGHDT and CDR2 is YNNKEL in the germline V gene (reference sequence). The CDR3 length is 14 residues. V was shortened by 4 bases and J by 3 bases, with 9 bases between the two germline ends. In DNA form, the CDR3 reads TGTGCCAGCAGCCCGGGACTCTCTAATGAAAAACTGTTTTTT. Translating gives CASSPGLSNEKLFF.

CDR3 nucleotides: TGTGCCACCAGTGACTCCCGACAGGGGGATAATGAAGCTTTCTTT. This translates into CATSDSRQGDNEAFF. This chain uses TRBV24-1 with TRBJ1-1; 9 nucleotides line up with TRBD1. The V and J ends lost 4 bases and 7 bases, in that order; junction bases with no gene match: 9. The V gene's germline CDR1 is KGHDR and CDR2 SFDVKD. CDR3 length: 15 residues.

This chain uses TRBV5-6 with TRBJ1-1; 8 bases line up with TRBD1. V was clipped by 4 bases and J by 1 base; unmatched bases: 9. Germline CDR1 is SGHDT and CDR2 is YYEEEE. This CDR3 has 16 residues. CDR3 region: CASSIYQTGANTEAFF. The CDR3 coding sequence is TGTGCCAGCAGCATATACCAGACAGGGGCGAACACTGAAGCTTTCTTT.

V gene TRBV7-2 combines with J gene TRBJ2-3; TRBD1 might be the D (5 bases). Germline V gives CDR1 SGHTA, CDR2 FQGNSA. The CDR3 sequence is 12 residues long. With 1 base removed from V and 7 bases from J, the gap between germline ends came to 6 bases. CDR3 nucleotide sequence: TGTGCCAGCAGCTTAGAGGGGAATACGCAGTATTTT. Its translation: CASSLEGNTQYF.